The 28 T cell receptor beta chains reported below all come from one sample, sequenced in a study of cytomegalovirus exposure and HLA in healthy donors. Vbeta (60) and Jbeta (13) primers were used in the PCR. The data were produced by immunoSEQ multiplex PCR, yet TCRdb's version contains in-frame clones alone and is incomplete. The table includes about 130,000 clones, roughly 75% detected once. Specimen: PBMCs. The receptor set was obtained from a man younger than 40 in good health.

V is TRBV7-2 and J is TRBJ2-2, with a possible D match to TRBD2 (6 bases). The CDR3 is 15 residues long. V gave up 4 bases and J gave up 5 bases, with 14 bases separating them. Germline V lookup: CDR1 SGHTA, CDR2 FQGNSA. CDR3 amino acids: CASSSQRSGTGELFF. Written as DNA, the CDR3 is TGTGCCAGCAGCTCTCAGCGGAGCGGGACCGGGGAGCTGTTTTTT.

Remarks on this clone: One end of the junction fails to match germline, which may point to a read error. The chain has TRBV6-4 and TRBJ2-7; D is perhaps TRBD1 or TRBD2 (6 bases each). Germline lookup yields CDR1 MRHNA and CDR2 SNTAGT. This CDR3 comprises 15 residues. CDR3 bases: TGTGCCAGCAGTTACTCAGGGGACTCCGCCTACGAGCAGTACTTC. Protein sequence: CASSYSGDSAYEQYF.

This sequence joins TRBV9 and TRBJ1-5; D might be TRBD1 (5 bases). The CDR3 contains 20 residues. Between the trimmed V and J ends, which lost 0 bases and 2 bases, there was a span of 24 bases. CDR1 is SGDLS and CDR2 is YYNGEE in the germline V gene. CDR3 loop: CASSVAGRWQGEYGNQPQHF. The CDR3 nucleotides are TGTGCCAGCAGCGTAGCAGGGCGGTGGCAGGGCGAATACGGCAATCAGCCCCAGCATTTT.

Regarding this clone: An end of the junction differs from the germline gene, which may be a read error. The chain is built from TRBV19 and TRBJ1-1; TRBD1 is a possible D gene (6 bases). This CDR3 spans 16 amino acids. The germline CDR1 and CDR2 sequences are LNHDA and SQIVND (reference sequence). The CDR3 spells CAGSEPRDTANTEAFF. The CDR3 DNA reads TGTGCCGGTAGCGAGCCCCGGGACACTGCGAACACTGAAGCTTTCTTT.

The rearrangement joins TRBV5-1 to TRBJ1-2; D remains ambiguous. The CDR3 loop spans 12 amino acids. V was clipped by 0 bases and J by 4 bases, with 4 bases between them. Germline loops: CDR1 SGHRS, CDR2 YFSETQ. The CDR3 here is CASSLDTYGYTF. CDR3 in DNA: TGCGCCAGCAGCTTGGACACCTATGGCTACACCTTC.

CDR3 loop: CSVEIGRRQETQYF. CDR3 nucleotide sequence: TGCAGCGTTGAAATAGGCAGGAGGCAAGAGACCCAGTACTTC. This rearrangement joins TRBV29-1 to TRBJ2-5, with D perhaps TRBD2 (5 bases). Trimming left V 2 bases short and J 2 bases short, with 12 bases between. The CDR3 consists of 14 residues. The germline V gene encodes CDR1 SQVTM and CDR2 ANQGSEA.

The CDR3 bases are TGTGCCAGTAGTATAGATGGTCCGAGAAACCAAAATTCACCCCTCCACTTT. Amino acids: CASSIDGPRNQNSPLHF. The chain uses TRBV19 and TRBJ1-6; D uncertain. Trimming pared 0 bases from V and 7 bases from J, leaving 16 bases between. CDR1 is LNHDA and CDR2 is SQIVND in the germline V gene (reference sequence). The CDR3 contains 17 residues. The whole variable domain, remainder taken from reference TRBV19 and TRBJ1-6, is DGGITQSPKYLFRKEGQNVTLSCEQNLNHDAMYWYRQDPGQGLRLIYYSQIVNDFQKGDIAEGYSVSREKKESFPLTVTSAQKNPTAFYLCASSIDGPRNQNSPLHFGNGTRLTVT.

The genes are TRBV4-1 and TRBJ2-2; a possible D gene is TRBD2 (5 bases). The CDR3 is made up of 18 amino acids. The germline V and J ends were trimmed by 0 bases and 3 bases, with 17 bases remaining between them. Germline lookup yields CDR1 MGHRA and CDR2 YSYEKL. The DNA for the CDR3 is TGCGCCAGCAGCCAAGACGGGGTGGGTGAGATTGACACCGGGGAGCTGTTTTTT. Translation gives CASSQDGVGEIDTGELFF.

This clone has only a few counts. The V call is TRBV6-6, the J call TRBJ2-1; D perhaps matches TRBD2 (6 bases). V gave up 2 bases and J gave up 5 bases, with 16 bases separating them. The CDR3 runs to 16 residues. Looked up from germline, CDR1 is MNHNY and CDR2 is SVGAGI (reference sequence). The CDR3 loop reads CASSYGGLPRDNEQFF. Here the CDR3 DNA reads TGTGCCAGCAGTTACGGGGGACTTCCCAGGGACAATGAGCAGTTCTTC.

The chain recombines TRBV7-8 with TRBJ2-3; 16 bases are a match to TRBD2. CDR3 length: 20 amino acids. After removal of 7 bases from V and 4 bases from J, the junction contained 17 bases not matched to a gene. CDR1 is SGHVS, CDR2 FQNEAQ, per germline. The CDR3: CASTSGGLAGGPRQADTQYF. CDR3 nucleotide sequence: TGTGCCAGCACCTCGGGGGGACTAGCGGGAGGGCCGAGGCAAGCAGATACGCAGTATTTT.

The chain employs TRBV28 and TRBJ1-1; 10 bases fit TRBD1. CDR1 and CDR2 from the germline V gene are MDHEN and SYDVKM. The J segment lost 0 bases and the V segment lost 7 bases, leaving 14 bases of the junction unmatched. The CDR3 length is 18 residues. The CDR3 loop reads CASTSIPGTGVLNTEAFF. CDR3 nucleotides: TGTGCCAGCACTTCAATTCCCGGGACAGGGGTCCTGAACACTGAAGCTTTCTTT.

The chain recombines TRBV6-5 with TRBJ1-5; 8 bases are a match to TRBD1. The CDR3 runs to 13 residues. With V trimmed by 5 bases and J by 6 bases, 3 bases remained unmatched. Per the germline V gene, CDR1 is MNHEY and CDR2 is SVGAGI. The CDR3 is CASSLTGVQPQHF. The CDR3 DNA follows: TGTGCCAGCAGTCTGACAGGGGTTCAGCCCCAGCATTTT.

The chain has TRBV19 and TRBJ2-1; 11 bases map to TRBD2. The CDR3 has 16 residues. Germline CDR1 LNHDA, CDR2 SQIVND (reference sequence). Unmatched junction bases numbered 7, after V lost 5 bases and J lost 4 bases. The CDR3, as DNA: TGTGCCAGTAGTCCGACCGGGACTAGCGGATACAATGAGCAGTTCTTC. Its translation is CASSPTGTSGYNEQFF.

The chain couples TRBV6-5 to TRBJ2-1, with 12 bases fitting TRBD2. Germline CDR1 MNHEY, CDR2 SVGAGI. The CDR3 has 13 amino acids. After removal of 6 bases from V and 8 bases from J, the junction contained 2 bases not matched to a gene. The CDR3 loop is CASRRLAGDEQFF. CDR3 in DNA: TGTGCCAGCAGGCGACTAGCGGGAGATGAGCAGTTCTTC.

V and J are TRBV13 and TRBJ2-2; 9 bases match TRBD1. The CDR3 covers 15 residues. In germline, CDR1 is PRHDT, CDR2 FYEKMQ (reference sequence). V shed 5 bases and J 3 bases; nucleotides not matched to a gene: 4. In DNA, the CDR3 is TGTGCCAGCAGCGAAACAGGGGGCTACACCGGGGAGCTGTTTTTT. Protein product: CASSETGGYTGELFF.

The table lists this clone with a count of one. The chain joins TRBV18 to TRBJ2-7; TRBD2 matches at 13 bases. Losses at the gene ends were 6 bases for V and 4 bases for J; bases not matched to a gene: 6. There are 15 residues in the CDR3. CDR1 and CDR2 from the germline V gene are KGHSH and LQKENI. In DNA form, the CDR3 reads TGTGCCAGCTCCAGGACTAGCGGGAGCAAGTACGAGCAGTACTTC. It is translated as CASSRTSGSKYEQYF.

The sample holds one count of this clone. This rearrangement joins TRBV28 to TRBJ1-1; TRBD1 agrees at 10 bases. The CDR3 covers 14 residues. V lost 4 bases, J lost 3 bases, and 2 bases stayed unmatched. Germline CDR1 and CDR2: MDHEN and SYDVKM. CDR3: CASSYGQGDTEAFF. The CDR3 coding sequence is TGTGCCAGCAGTTACGGACAGGGGGACACTGAAGCTTTCTTT.

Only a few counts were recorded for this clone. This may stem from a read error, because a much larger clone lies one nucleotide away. CDR3: CASTPGGSEQYF. The CDR3 DNA is TGTGCCAGCACCCCAGGAGGATCCGAGCAGTACTTC. The chain employs TRBV7-8 and TRBJ2-7; a possible D gene is TRBD2 (5 bases). The CDR3 length is 12 residues. Germline loops: CDR1 SGHVS, CDR2 FQNEAQ. With 7 bases removed from V and 6 bases from J, the gap between germline ends came to 13 bases. The variable domain in full, with the rest retrieved from reference TRBV7-8 and TRBJ2-7, is GAGVSQSPRYKVAKRGQDVALRCDPISGHVSLFWYQQALGQGPEFLTYFQNEAQLDKSGLPSDRFFAERPEGSVSTLKIQRTQQEDSAVYLCASTPGGSEQYFGPGTRLTVT.

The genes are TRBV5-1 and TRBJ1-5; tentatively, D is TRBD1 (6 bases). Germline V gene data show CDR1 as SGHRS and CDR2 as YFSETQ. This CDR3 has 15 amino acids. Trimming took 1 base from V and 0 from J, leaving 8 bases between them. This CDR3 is CASSLQGYSNQPQHF. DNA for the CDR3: TGCGCCAGCAGCTTGCAGGGGTATAGCAATCAGCCCCAGCATTTT.

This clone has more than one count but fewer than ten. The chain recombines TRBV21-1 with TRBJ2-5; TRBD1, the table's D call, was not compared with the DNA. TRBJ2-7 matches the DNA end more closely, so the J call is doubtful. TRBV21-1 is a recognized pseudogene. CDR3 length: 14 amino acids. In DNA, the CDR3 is TGTGCCAGCAGCCTCGGCGTGGGCGACGACGAGCAGTACTTC. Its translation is CASSLGVGDDEQYF.

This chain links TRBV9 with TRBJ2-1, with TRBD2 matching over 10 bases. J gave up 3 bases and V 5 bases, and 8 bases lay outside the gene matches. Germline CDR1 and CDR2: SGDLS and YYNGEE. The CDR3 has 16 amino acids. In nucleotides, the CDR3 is TGTGCCAGCAGTGAGGCTAGCGGGAGCGTCTACAATGAGCAGTTCTTC. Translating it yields CASSEASGSVYNEQFF.

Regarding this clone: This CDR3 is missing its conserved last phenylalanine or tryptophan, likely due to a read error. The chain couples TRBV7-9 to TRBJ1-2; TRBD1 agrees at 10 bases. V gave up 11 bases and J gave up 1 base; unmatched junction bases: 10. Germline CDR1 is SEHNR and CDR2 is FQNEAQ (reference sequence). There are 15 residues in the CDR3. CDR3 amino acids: CAGTGTGVLNYGYTL. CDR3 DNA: TGTGCCGGAACCGGGACAGGGGTCCTTAACTATGGCTACACCCTC.

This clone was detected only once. DNA for the CDR3: TGTGCCAGCAGCTCTGGGGACAGGGCTAATCAGCCCCAGCATTTT. Amino acids: CASSSGDRANQPQHF. The chain carries TRBV7-9 and TRBJ1-5; TRBD1 aligns across 9 bases. J lost 4 bases, V lost 4 bases, and 5 bases had no gene match. There are 15 residues in the CDR3. Germline CDR1 SEHNR, CDR2 FQNEAQ (reference sequence).

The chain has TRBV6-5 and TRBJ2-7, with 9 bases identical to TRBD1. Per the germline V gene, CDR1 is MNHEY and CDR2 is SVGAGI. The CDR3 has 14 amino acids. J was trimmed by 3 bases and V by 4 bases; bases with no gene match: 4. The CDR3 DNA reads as TGTGCCAGCAGTTTGGGGACAGGGATCTACGAGCAGTACTTC. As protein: CASSLGTGIYEQYF.

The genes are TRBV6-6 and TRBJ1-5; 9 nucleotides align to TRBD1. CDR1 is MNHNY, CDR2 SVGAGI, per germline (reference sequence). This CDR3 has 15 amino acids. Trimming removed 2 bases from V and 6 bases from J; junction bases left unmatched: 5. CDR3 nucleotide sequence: TGTGCCAGCAGTTACGGCACAGGGGGCGGTCAGCCCCAGCATTTT. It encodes CASSYGTGGGQPQHF.

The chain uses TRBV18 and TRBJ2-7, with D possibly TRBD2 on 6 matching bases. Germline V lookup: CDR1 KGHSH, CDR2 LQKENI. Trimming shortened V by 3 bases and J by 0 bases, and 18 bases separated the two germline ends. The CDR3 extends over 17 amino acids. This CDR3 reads CASSPQGGFGSSYEQYF. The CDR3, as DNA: TGTGCCAGCTCACCCCAGGGAGGCTTTGGGAGCTCCTACGAGCAGTACTTC. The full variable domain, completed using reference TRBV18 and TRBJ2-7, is NAGVMQNPRHLVRRRGQEARLRCSPMKGHSHVYWYRQLPEEGLKFMVYLQKENIIDESGMPKERFSAEFPKEGPSILRIQQVVRGDSAAYFCASSPQGGFGSSYEQYFGPGTRLTVT.

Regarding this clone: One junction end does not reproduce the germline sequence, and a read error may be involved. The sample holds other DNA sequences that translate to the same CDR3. DNA for the CDR3: TGTGCCAGCAGCTCCCGGCAGGGGAACACTGGGGAGCTGTTTTTT. This codes for CASSSRQGNTGELFF. The chain couples TRBV7-3 to TRBJ2-2; the D gene is possibly TRBD1 (6 bases). The CDR3 runs to 15 residues. Per the germline V gene, CDR1 is SGHTA and CDR2 is FQGTGA.

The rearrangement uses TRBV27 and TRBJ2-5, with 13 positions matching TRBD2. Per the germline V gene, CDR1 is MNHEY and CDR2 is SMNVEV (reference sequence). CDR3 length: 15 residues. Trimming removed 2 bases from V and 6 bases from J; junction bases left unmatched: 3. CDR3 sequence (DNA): TGTGCCAGCAGTTTAGGGGGGACTAGCGGGAAGACCCAGTACTTC. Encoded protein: CASSLGGTSGKTQYF.